This TCR beta chain was identified during a study of identical twins. The CDR3 is made up of 15 amino acids. Per the germline V gene, CDR1 is DFQATT and CDR2 is SNEGSKA (reference sequence). The V end lost 2 bases, the J end lost 7 bases, and 18 bases lay between the germline ends. TCRdb re-called the 5' RACE reads through MiXCR, storing one row per CDR3 protein. The sample contains 200,000 or so distinct CDR3 sequences, 15% of which appear only once. The same specimen was also included in a second study, on T cells expressing NK-cell markers. From that study: Seropositivity for HCMV was found in seven of the eight sequenced donors, with one seronegative. Six donors carried dominant NKG2C+ clonotypes that made up roughly 1.0-7.0% of their CD8+ T cells. The CD3+CD56-NKG2C+ fraction was also led by these clonotypes in a few donors. Nothing established the HCMV specificity of expanded NKG2C+ T cell clones.

The sequencing input was CD8+ T cells sorted from blood. The rearrangement links TRBV20-1 to TRBJ2-1; D is unclear. The clonotype was recovered from a woman aged 18-29 years in good health. The DNA of the CDR3 is TGCAGTGCTAGACCCCGGGTACTCCCAACGAATGAGCAGTTCTTC. This translates into CSARPRVLPTNEQFF.